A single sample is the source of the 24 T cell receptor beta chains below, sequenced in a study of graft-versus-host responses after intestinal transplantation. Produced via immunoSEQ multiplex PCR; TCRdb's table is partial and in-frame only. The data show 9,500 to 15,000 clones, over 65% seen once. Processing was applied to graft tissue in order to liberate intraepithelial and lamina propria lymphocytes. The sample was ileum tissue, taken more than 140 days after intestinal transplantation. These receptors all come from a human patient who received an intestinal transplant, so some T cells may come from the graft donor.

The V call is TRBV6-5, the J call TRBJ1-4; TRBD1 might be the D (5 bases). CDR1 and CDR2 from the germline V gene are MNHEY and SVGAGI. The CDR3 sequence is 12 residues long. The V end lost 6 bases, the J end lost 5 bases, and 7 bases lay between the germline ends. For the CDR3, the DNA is TGTGCCAGCAGGACAGTCAATGAAAAACTGTTTTTT. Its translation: CASRTVNEKLFF.

CDR3 nucleotides: TGTGCCAGCAGCGCAGAGCGGTTCCCTTCCTACAATGAGCAGTTCTTC. This translates into CASSAERFPSYNEQFF. The chain employs TRBV9 and TRBJ2-1; D perhaps matches TRBD2 (5 bases). Germline loops: CDR1 SGDLS, CDR2 YYNGEE. Trimming pared 3 bases from V and 1 base from J, leaving 14 bases between. The CDR3 length is 16 residues. The variable domain in full, completed from reference TRBV9 and TRBJ2-1, reads DSGVTQTPKHLITATGQRVTLRCSPRSGDLSVYWYQQSLDQGLQFLIQYYNGEERAKGNILERFSAQQFPDLHSELNLSSLELGDSALYFCASSAERFPSYNEQFFGPGTRLTVL.

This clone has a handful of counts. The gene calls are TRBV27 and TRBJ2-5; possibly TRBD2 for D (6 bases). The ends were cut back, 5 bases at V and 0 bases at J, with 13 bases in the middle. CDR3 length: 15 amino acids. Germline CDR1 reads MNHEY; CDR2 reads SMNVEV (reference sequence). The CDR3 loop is CASSGDGGYQETQYF. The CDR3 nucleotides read TGTGCCAGCAGTGGGGATGGGGGGTACCAAGAGACCCAGTACTTC.

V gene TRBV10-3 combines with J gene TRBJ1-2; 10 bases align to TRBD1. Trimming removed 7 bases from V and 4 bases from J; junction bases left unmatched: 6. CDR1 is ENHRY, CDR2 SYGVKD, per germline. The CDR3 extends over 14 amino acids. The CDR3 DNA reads TGTGCCATCACCCGACAGGGGGCGGGCTATGGCTACACCTTC. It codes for CAITRQGAGYGYTF.

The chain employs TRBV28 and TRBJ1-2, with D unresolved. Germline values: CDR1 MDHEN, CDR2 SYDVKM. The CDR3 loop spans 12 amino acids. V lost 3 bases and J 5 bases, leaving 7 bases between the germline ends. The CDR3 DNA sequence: TGTGCCAGCAGTTTGGCGGGGTATGGCTACACCTTC. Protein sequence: CASSLAGYGYTF.

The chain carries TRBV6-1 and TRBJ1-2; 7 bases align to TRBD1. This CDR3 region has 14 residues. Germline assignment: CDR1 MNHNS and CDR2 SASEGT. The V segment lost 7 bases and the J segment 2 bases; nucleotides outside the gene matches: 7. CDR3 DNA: TGTGCCAGCATCGTTACAGGGGAGAACTATGGCTACACCTTC. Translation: CASIVTGENYGYTF.

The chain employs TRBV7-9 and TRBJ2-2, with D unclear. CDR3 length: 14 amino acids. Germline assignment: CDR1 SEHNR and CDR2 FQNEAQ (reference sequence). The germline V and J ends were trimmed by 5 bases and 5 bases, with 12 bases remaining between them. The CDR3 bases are TGTGCCAGCAGCCTGGAATCGCGGACCGGGGAGCTGTTTTTT. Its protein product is CASSLESRTGELFF.

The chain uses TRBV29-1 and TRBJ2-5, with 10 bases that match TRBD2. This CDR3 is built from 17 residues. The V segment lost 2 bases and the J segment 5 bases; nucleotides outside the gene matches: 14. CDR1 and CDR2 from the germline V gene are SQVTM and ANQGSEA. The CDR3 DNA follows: TGCAGCGTTGAAAGGGCTAGCGGGAGTCGGGACGCGGAGACCCAGTACTTC. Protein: CSVERASGSRDAETQYF. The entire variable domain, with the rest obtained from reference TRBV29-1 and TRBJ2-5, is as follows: SAVISQKPSRDICQRGTSLTIQCQVDSQVTMMFWYRQQPGQSLTLIATANQGSEATYESGFVIDKFPISRPNLTFSTLTVSNMSPEDSSIYLCSVERASGSRDAETQYFGPGTRLLVL.

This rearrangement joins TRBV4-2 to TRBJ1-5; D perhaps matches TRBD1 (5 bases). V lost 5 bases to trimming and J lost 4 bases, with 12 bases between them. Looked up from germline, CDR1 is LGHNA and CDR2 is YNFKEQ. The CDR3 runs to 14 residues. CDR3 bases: TGTGCCAGCAGCGCGGGGGGGGGTAATCAGCCCCAGCATTTT. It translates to CASSAGGGNQPQHF.

The DNA for the CDR3 is TGTGCCAGCACCCGGGACTCCTCTGTCTACGAGCAGTACTTC. Encoded protein: CASTRDSSVYEQYF. V and J are TRBV2 and TRBJ2-7; the D gene is possibly TRBD2 (6 bases). Germline CDR1 and CDR2: SNHLY and FYNNEI. V lost 7 bases to trimming and J lost 3 bases, with 16 bases between them. This CDR3 comprises 14 residues.

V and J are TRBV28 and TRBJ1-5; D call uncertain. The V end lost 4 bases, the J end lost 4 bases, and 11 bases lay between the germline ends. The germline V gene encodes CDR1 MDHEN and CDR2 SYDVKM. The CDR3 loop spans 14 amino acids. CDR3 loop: CASSYNAVNQPQHF. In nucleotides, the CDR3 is TGTGCCAGCAGTTATAACGCAGTTAATCAGCCCCAGCATTTT.

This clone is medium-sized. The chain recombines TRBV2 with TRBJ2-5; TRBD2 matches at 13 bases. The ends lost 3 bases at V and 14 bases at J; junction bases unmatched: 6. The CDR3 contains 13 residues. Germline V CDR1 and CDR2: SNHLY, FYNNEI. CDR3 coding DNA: TGTGCCAGCAGTGACGGGACTAGCGGGGCGATATACTTC. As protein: CASSDGTSGAIYF.

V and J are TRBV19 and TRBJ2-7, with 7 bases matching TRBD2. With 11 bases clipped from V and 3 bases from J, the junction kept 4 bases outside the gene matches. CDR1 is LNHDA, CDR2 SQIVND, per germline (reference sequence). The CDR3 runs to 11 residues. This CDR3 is CAAGVYYEQYF. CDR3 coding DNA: TGTGCCGCGGGGGTCTACTACGAGCAGTACTTC.

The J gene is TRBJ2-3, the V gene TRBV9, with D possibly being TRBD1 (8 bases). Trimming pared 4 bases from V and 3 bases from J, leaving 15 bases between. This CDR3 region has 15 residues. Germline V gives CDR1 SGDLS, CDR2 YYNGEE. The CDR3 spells CASSLQGGVTDTQYF. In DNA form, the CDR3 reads TGTGCCAGCAGCCTACAGGGGGGGGTTACAGATACGCAGTATTTT.

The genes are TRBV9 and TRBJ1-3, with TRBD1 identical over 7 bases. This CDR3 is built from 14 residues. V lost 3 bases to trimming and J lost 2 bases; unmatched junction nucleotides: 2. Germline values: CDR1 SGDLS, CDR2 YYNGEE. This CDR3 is CASSEGQTGNTIYF. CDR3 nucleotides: TGTGCCAGCAGCGAGGGACAGACTGGAAACACCATATATTTT.

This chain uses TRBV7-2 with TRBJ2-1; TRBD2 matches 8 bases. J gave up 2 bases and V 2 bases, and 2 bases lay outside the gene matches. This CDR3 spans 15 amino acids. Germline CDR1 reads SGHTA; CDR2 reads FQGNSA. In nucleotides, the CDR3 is TGTGCCAGCAGCTTATCCGGGGGGGCCTACAATGAGCAGTTCTTC. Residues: CASSLSGGAYNEQFF.

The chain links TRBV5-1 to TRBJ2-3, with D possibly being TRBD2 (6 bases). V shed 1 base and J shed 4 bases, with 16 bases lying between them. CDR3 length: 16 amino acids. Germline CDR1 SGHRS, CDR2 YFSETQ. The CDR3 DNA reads TGCGCCAGCAGCTTGATGGTAGCGGAGGGGCCAGATACGCAGTATTTT. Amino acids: CASSLMVAEGPDTQYF.

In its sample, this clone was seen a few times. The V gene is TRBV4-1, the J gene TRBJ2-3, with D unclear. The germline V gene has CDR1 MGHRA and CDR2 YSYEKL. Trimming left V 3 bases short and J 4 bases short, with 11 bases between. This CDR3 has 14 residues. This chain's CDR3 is CASSQASVPDTQYF. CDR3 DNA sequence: TGCGCCAGCAGCCAGGCTTCAGTCCCAGATACGCAGTATTTT.

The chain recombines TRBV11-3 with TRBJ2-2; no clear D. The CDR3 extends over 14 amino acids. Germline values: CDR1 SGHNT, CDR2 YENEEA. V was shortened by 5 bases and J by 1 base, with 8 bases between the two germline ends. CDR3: CASSLARNTGELFF. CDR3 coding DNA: TGTGCCAGCAGCCTCGCGCGGAACACCGGGGAGCTGTTTTTT.

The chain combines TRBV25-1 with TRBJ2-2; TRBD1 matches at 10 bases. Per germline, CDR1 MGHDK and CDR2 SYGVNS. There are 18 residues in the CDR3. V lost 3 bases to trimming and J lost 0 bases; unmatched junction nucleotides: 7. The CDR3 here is CASSEHRDRGPNTGELFF. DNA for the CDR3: TGTGCCAGCAGTGAGCACCGGGACAGGGGTCCGAACACCGGGGAGCTGTTTTTT.

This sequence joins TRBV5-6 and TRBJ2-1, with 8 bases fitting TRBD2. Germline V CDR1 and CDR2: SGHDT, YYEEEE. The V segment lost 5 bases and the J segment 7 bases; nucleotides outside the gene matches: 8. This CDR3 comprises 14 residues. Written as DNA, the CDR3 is TGTGCCAGCAGACCCGGGGGGGCCAAGAATGAGCAGTTCTTC. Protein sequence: CASRPGGAKNEQFF.

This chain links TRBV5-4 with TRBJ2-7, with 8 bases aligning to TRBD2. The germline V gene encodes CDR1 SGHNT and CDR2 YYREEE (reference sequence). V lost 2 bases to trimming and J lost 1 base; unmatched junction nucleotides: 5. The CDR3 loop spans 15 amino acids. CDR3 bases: TGTGCCAGCAGCTTCTCCGGGACTAGATCCTACGAGCAGTACTTC. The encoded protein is CASSFSGTRSYEQYF.

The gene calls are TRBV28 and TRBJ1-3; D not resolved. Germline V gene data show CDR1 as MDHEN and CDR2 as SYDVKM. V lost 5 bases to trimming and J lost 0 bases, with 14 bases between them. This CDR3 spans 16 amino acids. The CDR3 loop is CASSPLIGSSGNTIYF. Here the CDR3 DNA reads TGTGCCAGCAGTCCGCTCATAGGGAGCTCTGGAAACACCATATATTTT.

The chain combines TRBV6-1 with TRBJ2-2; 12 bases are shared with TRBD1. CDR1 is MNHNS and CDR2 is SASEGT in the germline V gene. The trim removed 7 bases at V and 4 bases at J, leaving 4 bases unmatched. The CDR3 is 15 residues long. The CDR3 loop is CASKGQGALTGELFF. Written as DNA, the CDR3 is TGTGCCAGCAAGGGACAGGGGGCGCTCACCGGGGAGCTGTTTTTT.